The 10 T cell receptor beta chains listed next were all sequenced from one sample in a study of response to subunit inactivated influenza vaccine. MiXCR, run by TCRdb on the RT-PCR reads, gives a single entry per CDR3 protein. Found here are about 540,000 distinct CDR3 sequences, under 25% of them singletons; the top ten hold around 2.8%. These sequences were also reported in another study, on T cells expressing NK-cell markers. That paper notes: 5'RACE template switching built TCR beta cDNA with unique molecular identifiers.

The material sequenced was CD4+ T cells sorted from PBMCs, taken approximately 13 days after vaccination. Every receptor here comes from a man aged 50 to 60 who received an inactivated influenza vaccine.

The sample holds a few counts of this clonotype. The chain is built from TRBV6-1 and TRBJ2-3; the D is unclear. The CDR3 covers 12 residues. V lost 3 bases, J lost 5 bases, and 6 bases lay in between. The germline V gene has CDR1 MNHNS and CDR2 SASEGT. This chain's CDR3 is CASSDALDTQYF. The CDR3, as DNA: TGTGCCAGCAGTGACGCATTAGATACGCAGTATTTT.

CDR3 DNA sequence: TGTGCCAGCAGCCCCTTTCCTAGGAGAGATACGCAGTATTTT. Protein product: CASSPFPRRDTQYF. The chain joins TRBV6-1 to TRBJ2-3; no clear D gene. CDR1 is MNHNS, CDR2 SASEGT, per germline. Trimming took off 6 bases at V and 5 bases at J, with 15 bases between the two ends. The CDR3 contains 14 residues.

A few counts support this clonotype. The chain employs TRBV7-9 and TRBJ2-3, with 8 bases fitting TRBD2. Per the germline V gene, CDR1 is SEHNR and CDR2 is FQNEAQ (reference sequence). The CDR3 covers 15 residues. J gave up 1 base and V 6 bases, and 6 bases lay outside the gene matches. CDR3: CASRRMTSGTDTQYF. The CDR3 DNA sequence: TGTGCCAGCAGAAGAATGACTAGCGGCACAGATACGCAGTATTTT.

This chain links TRBV4-3 with TRBJ2-2; no clear D gene. The germline CDR1 and CDR2 sequences are LGHNA and YSLEER. The ends were cut back, 1 base at V and 7 bases at J, with 16 bases in the middle. The CDR3 is 16 amino acids. CDR3 sequence (DNA): TGCGCCAGCAGCCAAGTCCATCTGCGAGTGGGCGGGGAGCTGTTTTTT. Translated, it gives CASSQVHLRVGGELFF.

This clonotype was picked up a small number of times. The CDR3 nucleotides are TGCGCCAGCAGCCAAGATCGCGGCCGTCGTAGGGAAAAACTGTTTTTT. Protein sequence: CASSQDRGRRREKLFF. V gene TRBV4-3 combines with J gene TRBJ1-4; no firm D call. The V end lost 0 bases, the J end lost 8 bases, and 16 bases lay between the germline ends. The CDR3 is 16 residues long. Germline V CDR1 and CDR2: LGHNA, YSLEER.

This clonotype was counted ten times or more. The rearrangement joins TRBV20-1 to TRBJ2-1, with 8 nucleotides matching TRBD2. CDR1 and CDR2 from the germline V gene are DFQATT and SNEGSKA (reference sequence). The CDR3 runs to 13 residues. The V gene end was trimmed by 4 bases and the J gene end by 6 bases; junction bases not matched to a gene: 5. The CDR3 DNA follows: TGCAGTGCTATAAACCTAGCGGGCAATGAGCAGTTCTTC. It specifies CSAINLAGNEQFF.

The CDR3 sequence is CSSGGNNGYTF. The CDR3 region has the DNA TGCAGTTCCGGGGGGAATAATGGCTACACCTTC. The chain links TRBV29-1 to TRBJ1-2, with a possible D match to TRBD1 (5 bases). Germline-derived CDR1 and CDR2 are SQVTM and ANQGSEA. The CDR3 length is 11 residues.

The rearrangement links TRBV6-5 to TRBJ1-6; no definite D call. Trimming removed 2 bases from V and 6 bases from J, with 11 bases in between. The CDR3 has 15 amino acids. The germline V gene has CDR1 MNHEY and CDR2 SVGAGI. CDR3 coding DNA: TGTGCCAGCAGTTACGGGGTTTTAGCTAATTCACCCCTCCACTTT. Translated, it gives CASSYGVLANSPLHF.

The CDR3 DNA reads as TGTGCCACCAGCAGAGGACTAGCGGGGGGGAGTGGAGATACGCAGTATTTT. Encoded protein: CATSRGLAGGSGDTQYF. The chain joins TRBV15 to TRBJ2-3; 14 nucleotides match TRBD2. The germline CDR1 and CDR2 sequences are LNHNV and YYDKDF (reference sequence). V lost 1 base and J lost 5; bases outside the gene matches: 5. The CDR3 spans 17 residues.

The CDR3 DNA reads as TGTGCCAGCAGGTCCGCTGACAGGGTATATCAGCCCCAGCATTTT. Encoded protein: CASRSADRVYQPQHF. The chain links TRBV28 to TRBJ1-5; 7 nucleotides line up with TRBD1. The germline V gene encodes CDR1 MDHEN and CDR2 SYDVKM. Germline trimming cut 6 bases from V and 5 bases from J; bases unmatched to any gene: 10. This CDR3 contains 15 residues.